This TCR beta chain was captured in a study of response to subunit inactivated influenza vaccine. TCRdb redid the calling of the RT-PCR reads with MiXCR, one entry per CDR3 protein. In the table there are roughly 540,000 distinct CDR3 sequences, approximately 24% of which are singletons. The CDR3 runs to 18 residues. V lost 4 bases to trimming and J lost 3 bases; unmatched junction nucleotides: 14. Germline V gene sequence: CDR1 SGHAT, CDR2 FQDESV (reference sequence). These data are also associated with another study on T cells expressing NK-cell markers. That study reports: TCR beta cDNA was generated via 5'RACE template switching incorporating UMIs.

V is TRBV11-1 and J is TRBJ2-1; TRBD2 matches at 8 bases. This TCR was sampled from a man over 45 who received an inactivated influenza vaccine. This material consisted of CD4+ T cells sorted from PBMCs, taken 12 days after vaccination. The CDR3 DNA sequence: TGTGCCAGCAGCTCCAAGAATTCGTGGCGGGGGGACTACAATGAGCAGTTCTTC. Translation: CASSSKNSWRGDYNEQFF.